The 17 T cell receptor beta chains reported below all come from one sample, sequenced in a study of blood T cell repertoires in COVID-19 (TCRdb year 2020). The library was obtained by the immunoSEQ multiplex PCR assay. What TCRdb holds here is the immuneACCESS table cut down to in-frame rearrangements. Part of the clones is not present; checked against another copy, under half of the missing clones reflect an unresolved V gene, and the others are unexplained. The sample table contains about 160,000 clones; only one count was recorded for around 84% of them. More than 1% of the sample is in the top ten clones. Sequenced sample: peripheral blood. Source of these receptors: a man in his forties with acute or convalescent COVID-19.

This rearrangement joins TRBV5-6 to TRBJ1-2; 8 positions agree with TRBD1. Germline assignment: CDR1 SGHDT and CDR2 YYEEEE. The length of the CDR3 is 14 residues. The V and J ends lost 7 bases and 7 bases, in that order; junction bases with no gene match: 12. Here the CDR3 reads CASVRGRGRGGYTF. CDR3 nucleotides: TGTGCCAGCGTGAGGGGCAGGGGGCGGGGTGGCTACACCTTC.

The chain recombines TRBV18 with TRBJ2-5; 9 nucleotides line up with TRBD1. Losses at the gene ends were 1 base for V and 5 bases for J; bases not matched to a gene: 11. Per germline, CDR1 KGHSH and CDR2 LQKENI. The CDR3 sequence is 17 residues long. This CDR3 is CASSPRPGTGRLETQYF. CDR3 nucleotide sequence: TGTGCCAGCTCACCACGCCCTGGGACAGGGCGCCTGGAGACCCAGTACTTC.

The CDR3 loop is CASSPLAGRTGELFF. The CDR3 DNA sequence: TGTGCCAGCAGCCCCTTGGCGGGGCGCACCGGGGAGCTGTTTTTT. The chain is built from TRBV7-3 and TRBJ2-2, with D tentatively TRBD2 (6 bases). The CDR3 has 15 residues. Germline V lookup: CDR1 SGHTA, CDR2 FQGTGA. Trimming stripped 5 bases from V and 4 bases from J, with 14 bases between.

This clone has only a few counts. The CDR3: CASGTVGNTIYF. CDR3 DNA: TGTGCTAGTGGGACAGTCGGAAACACCATATATTTT. The chain couples TRBV12-5 to TRBJ1-3, with a tentative D call TRBD1 (5 bases). CDR1 and CDR2 (germline): LGHNT, FRNRAP. The CDR3 covers 12 residues. V was pared by 6 bases and J by 4 bases, with 7 bases between.

The gene calls are TRBV7-9 and TRBJ1-1, with D uncertain. V gave up 2 bases and J gave up 3 bases, with 13 bases separating them. The CDR3 consists of 15 residues. In germline, CDR1 is SEHNR, CDR2 FQNEAQ (reference sequence). This chain's CDR3 is CASSLKNLFDTEAFF. The CDR3 coding sequence is TGTGCCAGCAGCTTAAAGAACTTATTCGACACTGAAGCTTTCTTT.

The chain carries TRBV7-9 and TRBJ2-6; D remains unclear. CDR1 is SEHNR, CDR2 FQNEAQ, per germline (reference sequence). Trimming took 4 bases from V and 4 from J, leaving 20 bases between them. The CDR3 contains 18 residues. CDR3 residues: CASSSLRVLLGGANVLTF. The CDR3 DNA reads TGTGCCAGCAGCTCACTCCGGGTCCTCCTAGGAGGGGCCAACGTCCTGACTTTC.

A single count supports this clone. The chain has TRBV27 and TRBJ1-2; D may be TRBD1 (6 bases). V gave up 3 bases and J gave up 6 bases, with 11 bases separating them. The germline gives CDR1 MNHEY, CDR2 SMNVEV (reference sequence). The CDR3 spans 13 residues. DNA of the CDR3: TGTGCCAGCAGTTTCGCAGGGGCGGATGGCTACACCTTC. It yields the protein CASSFAGADGYTF.

This chain uses TRBV30 with TRBJ1-2; D perhaps matches TRBD1 (6 bases). Germline CDR1 is GTSNPN and CDR2 is SVGIG (reference sequence). V lost 3 bases and J 6 bases, leaving 14 bases between the germline ends. The CDR3 covers 13 residues. The CDR3, as DNA: TGTGCCTGGAGCCCCACGGGGGGCAATGGCTACACCTTC. This gives the protein CAWSPTGGNGYTF.

The genes are TRBV29-1 and TRBJ1-1; 7 bases line up with TRBD1. V shed 7 bases and J 13 bases; nucleotides not matched to a gene: 12. The CDR3 length is 11 residues. From germline, CDR1 is SQVTM and CDR2 ANQGSEA. The CDR3 DNA reads as TGCAGCGGGGGAGGGGGCAGGTATGATTTCTTT. Its protein product is CSGGGGRYDFF.

The chain carries TRBV14 and TRBJ1-2; D unresolved. In germline, CDR1 is SGHDN, CDR2 FVKESK. V lost 4 bases and J 4 bases, leaving 10 bases between the germline ends. The CDR3 consists of 13 residues. CDR3 sequence reads: CASSPTRLYGYTF. The CDR3 DNA follows: TGTGCCAGCAGCCCGACAAGGCTCTATGGCTACACCTTC.

The chain is built from TRBV9 and TRBJ1-1; D is undetermined. The CDR3 runs 15 residues. Trimming shortened V by 4 bases and J by 0 bases, and 13 bases separated the two germline ends. The germline V gene has CDR1 SGDLS and CDR2 YYNGEE. The CDR3 nucleotides read TGTGCCAGCAGCCCAGAGGATATCATGAACACTGAAGCTTTCTTT. Translated: CASSPEDIMNTEAFF. The full variable domain, rest sourced from reference TRBV9 and TRBJ1-1, is DSGVTQTPKHLITATGQRVTLRCSPRSGDLSVYWYQQSLDQGLQFLIQYYNGEERAKGNILERFSAQQFPDLHSELNLSSLELGDSALYFCASSPEDIMNTEAFFGQGTRLTVV.

This chain joins TRBV30 and TRBJ2-7; 10 bases are shared with TRBD1. Looked up from germline, CDR1 is GTSNPN and CDR2 is SVGIG (reference sequence). This CDR3 region has 15 residues. The V segment lost 0 bases and the J segment 6 bases; nucleotides outside the gene matches: 8. The CDR3 spells CAWSVGTGVLAEQYF. CDR3 DNA: TGTGCCTGGAGTGTGGGGACAGGGGTACTAGCCGAGCAGTACTTC.

Remarks on this clone: This CDR3 is also generated by other DNA sequences in the sample. In DNA form, the CDR3 reads TGTGCCAGCAGCCTAGACATGAACACTGAAGCTTTCTTT. Translating it yields CASSLDMNTEAFF. The gene calls are TRBV7-9 and TRBJ1-1; D is unresolved. The length of the CDR3 is 13 residues. Germline V gene sequence: CDR1 SEHNR, CDR2 FQNEAQ (reference sequence). Trimming cost V 5 bases and J 0 bases, with 7 bases left between them. Supplemented by reference TRBV7-9 and TRBJ1-1, the full variable domain reads DTGVSQNPRHKITKRGQNVTFRCDPISEHNRLYWYRQTLGQGPEFLTYFQNEAQLEKSRLLSDRFSAERPKGSFSTLEIQRTEQGDSAMYLCASSLDMNTEAFFGQGTRLTVV.

This chain uses TRBV10-3 with TRBJ1-5; the match to TRBD1 covers 8 bases. J gave up 1 base and V 4 bases, and 6 bases lay outside the gene matches. The germline V gene encodes CDR1 ENHRY and CDR2 SYGVKD. The length of the CDR3 is 16 residues. The CDR3 region has the DNA TGTGCCATCAGTGGAGGGACAGGCGACAGCAATCAGCCCCAGCATTTT. Translating gives CAISGGTGDSNQPQHF.

The chain is built from TRBV5-6 and TRBJ1-6; a weak D match, TRBD1 (6 bases). CDR1 and CDR2 (germline): SGHDT, YYEEEE. This CDR3 has 15 amino acids. Trimming shortened V by 1 base and J by 6 bases, and 11 bases separated the two germline ends. The CDR3 here is CASSLSVQGNSPLHF. Written as DNA, the CDR3 is TGTGCCAGCAGCTTGAGCGTACAGGGTAATTCACCCCTCCACTTT.

The chain recombines TRBV29-1 with TRBJ1-1; maybe TRBD1 (5 bases). The CDR3 extends over 14 amino acids. Per germline, CDR1 SQVTM and CDR2 ANQGSEA. Deletions cut 8 bases from V and 3 bases from J, with 19 bases between. CDR3: CSSEGPRGDTEAFF. As DNA, the CDR3 is TGCAGCTCTGAAGGGCCCCGGGGGGACACTGAAGCTTTCTTT.

The rearrangement joins TRBV2 to TRBJ2-7; D is perhaps TRBD1 (5 bases). CDR3 length: 12 amino acids. Trimming shortened V by 6 bases and J by 6 bases, and 12 bases separated the two germline ends. The germline gives CDR1 SNHLY, CDR2 FYNNEI. CDR3 amino acids: CASRGDSREQYF. The CDR3 DNA follows: TGTGCCAGCAGGGGTGACAGTCGCGAGCAGTACTTC.